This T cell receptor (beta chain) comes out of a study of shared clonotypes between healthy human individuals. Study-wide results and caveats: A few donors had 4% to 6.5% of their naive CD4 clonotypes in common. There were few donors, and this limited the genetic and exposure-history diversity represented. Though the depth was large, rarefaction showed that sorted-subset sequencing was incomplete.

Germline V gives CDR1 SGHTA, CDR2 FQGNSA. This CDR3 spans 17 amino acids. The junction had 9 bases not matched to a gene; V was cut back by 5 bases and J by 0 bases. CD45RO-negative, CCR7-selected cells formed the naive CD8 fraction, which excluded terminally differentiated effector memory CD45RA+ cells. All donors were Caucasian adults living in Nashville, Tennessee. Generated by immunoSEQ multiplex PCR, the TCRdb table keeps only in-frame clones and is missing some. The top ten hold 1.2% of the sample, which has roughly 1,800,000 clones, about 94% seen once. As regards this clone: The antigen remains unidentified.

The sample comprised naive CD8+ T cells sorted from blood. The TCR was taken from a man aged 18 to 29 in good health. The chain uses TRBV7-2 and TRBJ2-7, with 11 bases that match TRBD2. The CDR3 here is CASSLIAGGLISYEQYF. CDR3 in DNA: TGTGCCAGCAGCCTTATAGCGGGAGGGCTAATCTCCTACGAGCAGTACTTC.